This T cell receptor (beta chain) was identified during a study of T cell responses to AZD1222 COVID-19 vaccine. This CDR3 spans 13 amino acids. V was clipped by 1 base and J by 4 bases, with 7 bases between them. Germline-derived CDR1 and CDR2 are SGHTA and FQGTGA. Study-wide points: Close to half of all spike-specific TCRs reportedly target regions of the variants that are unmutated. Females outnumbered males among donors, who were mostly white British; clonal diversity was possibly underestimated.

The repertoire was sequenced with immunoSEQ multiplex PCR; TCRdb's copy has only in-frame clones and lacks some. The data show roughly 150,000 clones, more than 85% seen once. About this clone itself: Its antigen is unidentified.

V usage is TRBV7-3 and J usage is TRBJ1-2; perhaps TRBD1 as D (5 bases). This material consisted of peripheral blood, taken after recovery from COVID-19. This receptor was obtained from an adult who had recovered from COVID-19. The CDR3 sequence: CASSLKGTYGYTF. The CDR3 region has the DNA TGTGCCAGCAGCTTAAAGGGGACCTATGGCTACACCTTC.